This is a list of T cell receptor beta chains from one sample in a study of cytomegalovirus exposure and HLA in healthy donors. Clones were read by immunoSEQ multiplex PCR, and TCRdb kept only the in-frame ones, dropping some. The table has approximately 150,000 clones, 87% seen once. Material: PBMCs. The receptor source for this set is a man aged 18 to 35 in good health and CMV-seropositive. The CDR3 runs from the conserved cysteine through the conserved F or W. The D gene is left open where the match is weak.

j_call: TRBJ2-1
d_call: .
cdr3_length: 14
v_call: TRBV19
cdr3_nt: TGTGCCAGTAGTAGGGCCAGGGAAGGCAATGAGCAGTTCTTC
cdr3_aa: CASSRAREGNEQFF

j_call: TRBJ1-2
d_call: .
cdr3_length: 15
v_call: TRBV7-8
cdr3_nt: TGTGCCAGCAGCTTAGTTCCGGGATCGAACTATGGCTACACCTTC
cdr3_aa: CASSLVPGSNYGYTF

j_call: TRBJ1-2
d_call: .
cdr3_length: 14
v_call: TRBV7-9
cdr3_nt: TGTGCCAGCAGCCCCCCGGGGAGAAACTATGGCTACACCTTC
cdr3_aa: CASSPPGRNYGYTF

j_call: TRBJ1-4
d_call: TRBD1
cdr3_length: 14
v_call: TRBV28
cdr3_nt: TGTGCCAGCAGTTCAGGGGGGACTAATGAAAAACTGTTTTTT
cdr3_aa: CASSSGGTNEKLFF

j_call: TRBJ2-1
d_call: .
cdr3_length: 15
v_call: TRBV29-1
cdr3_nt: TGCAGCGTTGTAGTTGGGCTACACCAGTACAATGAGCAGTTCTTC
cdr3_aa: CSVVVGLHQYNEQFF

j_call: TRBJ1-1
d_call: .
cdr3_length: 13
v_call: TRBV6-1
cdr3_nt: TGTGCCAGCAGGGGGGGAGGGAACACTGAAGCTTTCTTT
cdr3_aa: CASRGGGNTEAFF

j_call: TRBJ2-7
d_call: .
cdr3_length: 12
v_call: TRBV2
cdr3_nt: TGTGCCAGCGGAGGGACAGCCCCCGAGCAGTACTTC
cdr3_aa: CASGGTAPEQYF

j_call: TRBJ2-6
d_call: TRBD2
cdr3_length: 16
v_call: TRBV4-2
cdr3_nt: TGTGCCAGCAGCCAGGGCGGGGGCTCTGGGGCCAACGTCCTGACTTTC
cdr3_aa: CASSQGGGSGANVLTF

j_call: TRBJ1-1
d_call: .
cdr3_length: 14
v_call: TRBV30
cdr3_nt: TGTGCCTGGAGCCCGGGACATCCGAACACTGAAGCTTTCTTT
cdr3_aa: CAWSPGHPNTEAFF

j_call: TRBJ2-2
d_call: .
cdr3_length: 17
v_call: TRBV4-1
cdr3_nt: TGCGCCAGCAGCCAAGTGTATAAAGGGGCCGTCACCGGGGAGCTGTTTTTT
cdr3_aa: CASSQVYKGAVTGELFF